Sequencing of this T cell receptor (beta chain) was carried out in a study of T cells after yellow fever vaccination. TCRdb recomputed calls from the 5' RACE reads with MiXCR, one row per CDR3 protein. The sample lists approximately 58,000 distinct CDR3 sequences; approximately 5.7% were seen once. This clonotype was recorded a few times. The V gene's germline CDR1 is ENHRY and CDR2 SYGVKD. Trimming removed 5 bases from V and 7 bases from J, with 3 bases in between. The CDR3 has 9 residues. The chain carries TRBV10-3 and TRBJ2-7; D remains unclear. This receptor was obtained from a man aged 18-30 years who received the YFV17D yellow fever vaccine. Here the sequenced sample was PBMCs, either bulk or a sorted T-cell subset (CD4+, CD8+, memory, or dextramer-sorted; not recorded which), taken on the day of the yellow fever booster vaccination. CDR3: CAISYEQYV. CDR3 coding DNA: TGTGCCATCAGTTATGAGCAGTACGTC.